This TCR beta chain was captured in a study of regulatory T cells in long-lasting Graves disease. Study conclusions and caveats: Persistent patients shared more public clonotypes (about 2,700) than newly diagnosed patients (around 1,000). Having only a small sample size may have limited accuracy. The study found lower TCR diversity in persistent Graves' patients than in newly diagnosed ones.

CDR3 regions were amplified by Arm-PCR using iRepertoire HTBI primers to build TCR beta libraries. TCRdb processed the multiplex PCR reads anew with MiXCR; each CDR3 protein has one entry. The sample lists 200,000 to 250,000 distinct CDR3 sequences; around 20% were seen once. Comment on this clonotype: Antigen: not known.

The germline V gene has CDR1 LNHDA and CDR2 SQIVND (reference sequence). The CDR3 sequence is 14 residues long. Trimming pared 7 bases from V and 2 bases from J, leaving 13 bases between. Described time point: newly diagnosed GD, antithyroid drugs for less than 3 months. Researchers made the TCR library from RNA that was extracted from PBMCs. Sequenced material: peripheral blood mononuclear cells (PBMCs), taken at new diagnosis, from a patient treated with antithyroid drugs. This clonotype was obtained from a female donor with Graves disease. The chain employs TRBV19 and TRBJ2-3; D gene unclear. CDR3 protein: CASKKVSSTDTQYF. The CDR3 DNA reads TGTGCCAGTAAAAAAGTCAGCTCCACAGATACGCAGTATTTT. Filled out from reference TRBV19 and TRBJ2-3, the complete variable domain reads DGGITQSPKYLFRKEGQNVTLSCEQNLNHDAMYWYRQDPGQGLRLIYYSQIVNDFQKGDIAEGYSVSREKKESFPLTVTSAQKNPTAFYLCASKKVSSTDTQYFGPGTRLTVL.